One sample yielded the 3 T cell receptor beta chains listed below, sequenced in a study of blood T cell repertoires in COVID-19. Using immunoSEQ multiplex PCR, the repertoire was profiled, and TCRdb retains in-frame clones only, with some absent. The sample has 250,000 to 300,000 clones, around 90% seen once. Sequenced input: PBMCs or T cells enriched from blood (not recorded which). These receptors all come from a young woman who had recovered from COVID-19.

This sequence joins TRBV30 and TRBJ1-2; 9 positions agree with TRBD1. Germline V gives CDR1 GTSNPN, CDR2 SVGIG (reference sequence). The CDR3 loop spans 13 amino acids. J lost 7 bases, V lost 3 bases, and 6 bases had no gene match. The CDR3: CAWRGQGVGGYTF. CDR3 DNA: TGTGCCTGGAGGGGACAGGGTGTTGGTGGCTACACCTTC.

The chain carries TRBV29-1 and TRBJ2-5; D may be TRBD1 (5 bases). Germline-derived CDR1 and CDR2 are SQVTM and ANQGSEA. Trimming pared 3 bases from V and 4 bases from J, leaving 12 bases between. CDR3 length: 13 amino acids. DNA for the CDR3: TGCAGCGTTGAGGAAAGGGGCCCAGAGACCCAGTACTTC. This translates into CSVEERGPETQYF. The full variable domain, its missing parts supplied by reference TRBV29-1 and TRBJ2-5, is SAVISQKPSRDICQRGTSLTIQCQVDSQVTMMFWYRQQPGQSLTLIATANQGSEATYESGFVIDKFPISRPNLTFSTLTVSNMSPEDSSIYLCSVEERGPETQYFGPGTRLLVL.

In regard to this clone: Other DNA variants within this sample encode the same CDR3. The V gene is TRBV18, the J gene TRBJ1-1; D possibly corresponds to TRBD1 (5 bases). The germline V gene has CDR1 KGHSH and CDR2 LQKENI. The CDR3 sequence is 13 residues long. V was clipped by 0 bases and J by 5 bases, with 7 bases between them. DNA for the CDR3: TGTGCCAGCTCACCACCGGGGGGAACTGAAGCTTTCTTT. This encodes CASSPPGGTEAFF.